This T cell receptor beta chain comes out of a study of cytomegalovirus exposure and HLA in healthy donors. Study-wide results and limits: Analysis was carried out at a later point, and it linked a missense DCLRE1C variant to TCR beta V- and J-gene trimming.

This CDR3 comprises 17 residues. V was shortened by 5 bases and J by 2 bases, with 16 bases between the two germline ends. Germline values: CDR1 MDHEN, CDR2 SYDVKM. PCR primers comprised 60 Vbeta and 13 Jbeta primers. Sequenced by immunoSEQ multiplex PCR; TCRdb stores in-frame clones only, minus some. Of some 100,000 clones listed, about 79% are singletons. Regarding this clone: Its cognate antigen is unknown.

The chain joins TRBV28 to TRBJ2-6; unclear D gene. Input material: PBMCs. The sequence was collected from a woman aged 18-29 years in good health and CMV-seronegative. Here the CDR3 reads CASSLTTSSTGANVLTF. The CDR3 DNA sequence: TGTGCCAGCAGTCTCACCACTTCTAGTACTGGGGCCAACGTCCTGACTTTC.